This T cell receptor (beta chain) was sequenced in a study of shared clonotypes between healthy human individuals. Study-wide context: Researchers drew samples from two women and three men aged 18 to 49.

The assay was immunoSEQ multiplex PCR, and TCRdb's table has in-frame clones only and misses some. There are 750,000 to 1,000,000 clones in the sample; around 93% occur only once, and about 25% lies in the top ten. V was cut by 6 bases and J by 3 bases, with 6 bases left in between. CDR1 and CDR2 from the germline V gene are MNHEY and SVGAGI. This CDR3 is built from 11 residues. As to this clone: Other nucleotide sequences from this sample produce the same CDR3.

Positive CCR7 selection of CD45RO-negative cells yielded the naive CD8 cells, and terminally differentiated effector memory CD45RA+ cells were excluded. This rearrangement joins TRBV6-5 to TRBJ2-7, with D tentatively TRBD2 (6 bases). Sequencing was carried out using naive CD8+ T cells sorted from blood. The clonotype comes from a man younger than 40 in good health. The CDR3 reads CASRGGYEQYF. The CDR3 DNA reads TGTGCCAGCAGGGGAGGCTACGAGCAGTACTTC.